A selection of T cell receptor beta chains follows, all from one sample in a study of cytomegalovirus exposure and HLA in healthy donors. Sequenced by immunoSEQ multiplex PCR; TCRdb stores in-frame clones only, minus some. The table has about 130,000 clones, about three quarters seen once. Sequenced sample: PBMCs. The receptors originated from a human donor in good health. The CDR3 runs from the conserved cysteine through the conserved F or W. Fields, in order: clone size, D gene, J gene, V gene, CDR3 protein, CDR3 DNA. The D gene is left open where the match is weak. Clone size, where shown, is once, few, many, or a class for clones that have expanded.

.	TRBD2	TRBJ2-7	TRBV28	CASSPAGIYEQYF	TGTGCCAGCAGTCCAGCGGGGATCTACGAGCAGTACTTC
once	TRBD2	TRBJ2-7	TRBV6-6	CASKKAGGDEQYF	TGTGCCAGCAAAAAAGCGGGGGGGGACGAGCAGTACTTC
few	TRBD2	TRBJ2-1	TRBV7-2	CASSLARLAGLNNEQFF	TGTGCCAGCAGCTTAGCCCGACTAGCGGGACTGAACAATGAGCAGTTCTTC
.	.	TRBJ2-5	TRBV4-2	CASSQGGPGEETQYF	TGTGCCAGCAGCCAAGGGGGGCCCGGGGAAGAGACCCAGTACTTC
.	.	TRBJ1-4	TRBV6-6	CASMRQPTNEKLFF	TGTGCCAGCATGCGGCAGCCCACAAATGAAAAACTGTTTTTT
.	.	TRBJ2-7	TRBV9	CASSPRAYEQYF	TGTGCCAGCAGCCCAAGAGCCTACGAGCAGTACTTC
.	TRBD2	TRBJ2-5	TRBV30	CAWGPPGGWETQYF	TGTGCCTGGGGTCCCCCCGGGGGGTGGGAGACCCAGTACTTC
few	.	TRBJ1-3	TRBV19	CASSRKAGDGNTIYF	TGTGCCAGTAGTAGGAAGGCAGGGGACGGAAACACCATATATTTT
.	.	TRBJ2-1	TRBV7-2	CASSPAESFYNEQFF	TGTGCCAGCAGTCCCGCAGAATCTTTTTACAATGAGCAGTTCTTC
.	.	TRBJ2-1	TRBV6-6	CASSRLRDEQFF	TGTGCCAGCAGCCGCCTTCGGGATGAGCAGTTCTTC
.	.	TRBJ2-3	TRBV9	CASSPVGGLGTDTQYF	TGTGCCAGCAGCCCGGTGGGGGGGCTCGGCACAGATACGCAGTATTTT
.	TRBD1	TRBJ2-1	TRBV6-5	CATRQGPYNEQFF	TGTGCCACCCGACAGGGGCCCTACAATGAGCAGTTCTTC
.	TRBD1	TRBJ2-3	TRBV6-6	CASSPQGQGTDTQYF	TGTGCCAGCAGCCCTCAAGGACAGGGGACAGATACGCAGTATTTT
few	TRBD2	TRBJ2-1	TRBV29-1	CSVEEGGSEQFF	TGCAGCGTTGAAGAGGGAGGGTCTGAGCAGTTCTTC
.	.	TRBJ1-2	TRBV7-9	CASSSGPLGEGYTF	TGTGCCAGCAGCTCCGGTCCTTTGGGAGAGGGCTACACCTTC
once	.	TRBJ2-1	TRBV2	CASSDRDNEQFF	TGTGCCAGCAGTGACAGGGACAATGAGCAGTTCTTC
.	.	TRBJ1-6	TRBV25-1	CSYNSPLHF	TGTTCTTATAATTCACCCCTCCACTTT
.	TRBD1	TRBJ2-7	TRBV7-2	CASSSTGTGRYEQYF	TGTGCCAGCAGCTCAACCGGGACAGGACGCTACGAGCAGTACTTC
.	TRBD1	TRBJ1-5	TRBV19	CASSSRGQGLNQPQHF	TGTGCCAGTAGTAGCCGAGGACAGGGCCTAAATCAGCCCCAGCATTTT
.	TRBD2	TRBJ2-7	TRBV6-6	CASSSGTYEQYF	TGTGCCAGCAGTAGCGGGACCTACGAGCAGTACTTC
few	.	TRBJ2-7	TRBV1	CTSSPGTGRISYEQYF	TGCACCAGCAGCCCAGGGACAGGGAGAATCTCGTACGAGCAGTACTTC
.	.	TRBJ1-1	TRBV28	CASRGENTEAFF	TGTGCCAGCAGAGGGGAGAACACTGAAGCTTTCTTT
.	.	TRBJ1-1	TRBV15	CATSRDSTGLNTEAFF	TGTGCCACCAGCAGAGATTCCACAGGGTTGAACACTGAAGCTTTCTTT
.	TRBD1	TRBJ1-4	TRBV5-1	CASSLSTGGFATNEKLFF	TGCGCCAGCAGCTTATCGACAGGGGGGTTTGCAACTAATGAAAAACTGTTTTTT
.	.	TRBJ2-7	TRBV7-9	CASSLVGGHYEQYF	TGTGCCAGCAGCTTAGTTGGCGGACACTACGAGCAGTACTTC
few	.	TRBJ2-7	TRBV2	CASSRDWRSEQYF	TGTGCCAGCAGCCGGGACTGGCGGTCCGAGCAGTACTTC
.	.	TRBJ2-3	TRBV7-2	CASRGARTDTQYF	TGTGCCAGCAGGGGGGCTCGCACAGATACGCAGTATTTT